Listed below are T cell receptor beta chains from one sample, sequenced in a study of response to subunit inactivated influenza vaccine. TCRdb processed the RT-PCR reads anew with MiXCR; each CDR3 protein has one entry. The data show about 310,000 distinct CDR3 sequences, about 20% seen once. Specimen: PBMCs from blood, collected 21 months after vaccination. These receptors came from a man aged 45 to 75 who received an inactivated influenza vaccine. Each CDR3 is given with its conserved first and last residue. Each record gives: D gene, V gene, clone size, J gene, CDR3 length, CDR3 DNA, CDR3 protein. The D gene is left open where the match is weak. Not every row has a clone size; where given, it reads once, few, many or a size class.

d_call: TRBD2; v_call: TRBV11-2; clone_size: many; j_call: TRBJ2-2; cdr3_length: 19; cdr3_nt: TGTGCCAGCAGCTTAGATCTCCCCGGACTAGCGGGAAACACCGGGGAGCTGTTTTTT; cdr3_aa: CASSLDLPGLAGNTGELFF
d_call: TRBD1; v_call: TRBV6-5; clone_size: .; j_call: TRBJ1-2; cdr3_length: 15; cdr3_nt: TGTGCCAGCAGTTCGCCGGGACAGGGGGCGGGCGGCTACACCTTC; cdr3_aa: CASSSPGQGAGGYTF
d_call: TRBD2; v_call: TRBV6-1; clone_size: .; j_call: TRBJ2-1; cdr3_length: 17; cdr3_nt: TGTGCCAGCAGCCAAGATTTAGCGGGGCCCTCCTACAATGAGCAGTTCTTC; cdr3_aa: CASSQDLAGPSYNEQFF
d_call: .; v_call: TRBV18; clone_size: .; j_call: TRBJ2-5; cdr3_length: 15; cdr3_nt: TGTGCCAGCTCACCAGGCCAGGGATCTCAAGAGACCCAGTACTTC; cdr3_aa: CASSPGQGSQETQYF
d_call: TRBD1; v_call: TRBV5-1; clone_size: many; j_call: TRBJ1-1; cdr3_length: 14; cdr3_nt: TGCGCCAGCAGCATACAGGGGATAAAGACTGAAGCTTTCTTT; cdr3_aa: CASSIQGIKTEAFF
d_call: TRBD1; v_call: TRBV6-5; clone_size: .; j_call: TRBJ2-2; cdr3_length: 17; cdr3_nt: TGTGCCAGCCAGTTACTGGGACAGGGTTTGTACACCGGGGAGCTGTTTTTT; cdr3_aa: CASQLLGQGLYTGELFF
d_call: TRBD1; v_call: TRBV29-1; clone_size: .; j_call: TRBJ2-3; cdr3_length: 15; cdr3_nt: TGCAGCGTGATACCACACAGGGGGCTGGTAGATACGCAGTATTTT; cdr3_aa: CSVIPHRGLVDTQYF
d_call: TRBD2; v_call: TRBV4-1; clone_size: few; j_call: TRBJ2-5; cdr3_length: 14; cdr3_nt: TGCGCCAGCAGCCAAGTCGGGGGGCAAGAGACCCAGTACTTC; cdr3_aa: CASSQVGGQETQYF
d_call: .; v_call: TRBV2; clone_size: few; j_call: TRBJ1-2; cdr3_length: 16; cdr3_nt: TGTGCCAGCAGCCCAAAACGACCGTTAGCTAACTATGGCTACACCTTC; cdr3_aa: CASSPKRPLANYGYTF
d_call: .; v_call: TRBV15; clone_size: few; j_call: TRBJ1-1; cdr3_length: 14; cdr3_nt: TGTGCCACCAGCACTCGACGGCTGAACACTGAAGCTTTCTTT; cdr3_aa: CATSTRRLNTEAFF
d_call: .; v_call: TRBV29-1; clone_size: many; j_call: TRBJ1-1; cdr3_length: 12; cdr3_nt: TGCAGCGTCGTAGGGTGGGACACTGAAGCTTTCTTT; cdr3_aa: CSVVGWDTEAFF
d_call: .; v_call: TRBV10-3; clone_size: .; j_call: TRBJ2-5; cdr3_length: 14; cdr3_nt: TGTGCCATCAGTGAGTCGGTCAACCCAGAGACCCAGTACTTC; cdr3_aa: CAISESVNPETQYF
d_call: .; v_call: TRBV6-6; clone_size: .; j_call: TRBJ2-1; cdr3_length: 13; cdr3_nt: TGTGCCAGCAGTTACTCGCCTCGGGAGTTCATCCTCTTC; cdr3_aa: CASSYSPREFILF
d_call: TRBD1; v_call: TRBV5-1; clone_size: once; j_call: TRBJ2-1; cdr3_length: 17; cdr3_nt: TGCGCCAGCAGCGTTAGACAGGGAACGGCCCAGGGCGATGAGCAGTTCTTC; cdr3_aa: CASSVRQGTAQGDEQFF
d_call: .; v_call: TRBV12-3/TRBV12-4; clone_size: few; j_call: TRBJ2-7; cdr3_length: 11; cdr3_nt: TGTGCCAGCAGTTTACTAGCCGAGCAGTACTTC; cdr3_aa: CASSLLAEQYF
d_call: .; v_call: TRBV3-1; clone_size: .; j_call: TRBJ1-3; cdr3_length: 17; cdr3_nt: TGTGCCAGCACAGACGACAGTGACGGGGGGCTCAGAAACACCATATATTTT; cdr3_aa: CASTDDSDGGLRNTIYF
d_call: .; v_call: TRBV28; clone_size: few; j_call: TRBJ1-2; cdr3_length: 12; cdr3_nt: TGTGCCAGCAGCCCAAACGGACGAGGCTACACCTTC; cdr3_aa: CASSPNGRGYTF
d_call: .; v_call: TRBV19; clone_size: few; j_call: TRBJ1-5; cdr3_length: 16; cdr3_nt: TGTGCCAGTAGTCCCCGATTGACCCAAGCCAATCAGCCCCAGCATTTT; cdr3_aa: CASSPRLTQANQPQHF
d_call: TRBD1; v_call: TRBV4-2; clone_size: many; j_call: TRBJ1-1; cdr3_length: 13; cdr3_nt: TGTGCCAGCAGCCAAACAGGGGGCTTCGAAGCTTTCTTT; cdr3_aa: CASSQTGGFEAFF
d_call: .; v_call: TRBV7-9; clone_size: many; j_call: TRBJ1-1; cdr3_length: 15; cdr3_nt: TGTGCCAGCAGCTTTCAGGGCGTCCGGACCACTGAAGCTTTCTTT; cdr3_aa: CASSFQGVRTTEAFF
d_call: .; v_call: TRBV3-1; clone_size: .; j_call: TRBJ2-1; cdr3_length: 13; cdr3_nt: TGTGCCAGCAGCCAAGTCCAATCTATACGGCAGTTCTTC; cdr3_aa: CASSQVQSIRQFF
d_call: .; v_call: TRBV27; clone_size: .; j_call: TRBJ2-1; cdr3_length: 15; cdr3_nt: TGTGCCAGCAGTTTATGGGCAGGGAGTTTCAATGAGCAGTTCTTC; cdr3_aa: CASSLWAGSFNEQFF
d_call: .; v_call: TRBV7-9; clone_size: .; j_call: TRBJ1-4; cdr3_length: 16; cdr3_nt: TGTGCCAGCAGCTTATGGCTTCCACACACCAATGAAAAACTGTTTTTT; cdr3_aa: CASSLWLPHTNEKLFF
d_call: .; v_call: TRBV5-4; clone_size: .; j_call: TRBJ2-1; cdr3_length: 13; cdr3_nt: TGTGCCAGCAGCTCAGTTATCGACAATGAGCAGTTCTTC; cdr3_aa: CASSSVIDNEQFF
d_call: .; v_call: TRBV5-4; clone_size: .; j_call: TRBJ1-3; cdr3_length: 16; cdr3_nt: TGTGCCAGCAGCTTTAAGGGGTCGGAGTCTGGAAACACCATATATTTT; cdr3_aa: CASSFKGSESGNTIYF